This paragraph reports one T cell receptor (beta chain). In the original workflow: Reference gene primer amplification yielded estimated nucleated cell counts. Generated by immunoSEQ multiplex PCR, the TCRdb table keeps only in-frame clones and is missing some. V and J calls plus clone size are reproduced from that table; the DNA served to infer D and trimming. The sample carries roughly 260,000 clones, approximately 82% recorded once. The sample belongs to a study of blood T cell repertoires in COVID-19. For the study at large: Donors in the United States, Italy and Spain gave samples during acute or convalescent COVID-19. PBMCs, B-cell-depleted T cells, or T cells were the source of the cDNA or gDNA that made up the material.

This CDR3 is built from 19 residues. The germline CDR1 and CDR2 sequences are SGHVS and FQNEAQ. Trimming removed 2 bases from V and 0 bases from J, with 23 bases in between. The source is a woman between 18 and 29 years old with acute or convalescent COVID-19. Sequencing used peripheral blood. This sequence joins TRBV7-8 and TRBJ2-7, with a tentative D call TRBD1 (6 bases). The CDR3 reads CASSLKSGASPASSYEQYF. For the CDR3, the DNA is TGTGCCAGCAGCTTAAAATCAGGGGCCTCCCCTGCGAGCTCCTACGAGCAGTACTTC.